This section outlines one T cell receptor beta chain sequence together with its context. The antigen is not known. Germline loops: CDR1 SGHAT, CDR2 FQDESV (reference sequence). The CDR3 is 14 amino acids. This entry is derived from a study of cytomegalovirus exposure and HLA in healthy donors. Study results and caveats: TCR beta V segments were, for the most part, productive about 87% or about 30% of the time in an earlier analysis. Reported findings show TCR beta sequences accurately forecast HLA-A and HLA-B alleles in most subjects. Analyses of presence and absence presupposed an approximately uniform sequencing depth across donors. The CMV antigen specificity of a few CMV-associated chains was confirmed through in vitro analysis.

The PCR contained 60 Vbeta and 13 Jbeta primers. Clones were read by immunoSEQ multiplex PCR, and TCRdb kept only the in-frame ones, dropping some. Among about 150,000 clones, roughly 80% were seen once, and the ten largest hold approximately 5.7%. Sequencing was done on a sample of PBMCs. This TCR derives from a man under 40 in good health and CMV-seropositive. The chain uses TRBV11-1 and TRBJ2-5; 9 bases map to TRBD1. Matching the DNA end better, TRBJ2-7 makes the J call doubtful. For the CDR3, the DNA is TGTGCCAGCAGTCGACCGACAGGGGGGGACGAGCAGTACTTC. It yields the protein CASSRPTGGDEQYF.